These T cell receptor beta chains were read from a single sample in a study of regulatory dendritic cells for organ transplantation. Method: immunoSEQ multiplex PCR; TCRdb's copy keeps in-frame clones and lacks some. Here the sample spans around 5,000 clones, roughly 67% being singletons. The sequencing input was memory CD8+ T cells from blood. Receptor source: a human donor in good health. Both conserved end residues are part of each CDR3. The D gene is left open where the match is weak. Expanded clones get a size class; other rows say once, few or many, or leave the size out.

TRBJ1-3 | - | TRBV7-9 | - | CASSSTAPEAGGNTIYF | TGTGCCAGCAGCTCAACGGCACCGGAAGCGGGGGGAAACACCATATATTTT
TRBJ2-1 | - | TRBV6-1 | - | CASTFGQYEQFF | TGTGCCAGCACATTCGGACAGTATGAGCAGTTCTTC
TRBJ1-5 | - | TRBV7-8 | few | CASSPTGTRSQPQHF | TGTGCCAGCAGCCCGACCGGGACACGGAGTCAGCCCCAGCATTTT
TRBJ2-1 | TRBD1 | TRBV9 | - | CASSPGGLDNEQFF | TGTGCCAGCAGCCCAGGGGGCCTTGACAATGAGCAGTTCTTC
TRBJ1-1 | - | TRBV4-3 | - | CASSQVLDTEAFF | TGCGCCAGCAGCCAAGTTCTAGACACTGAAGCTTTCTTT
TRBJ2-3 | TRBD2 | TRBV6-1 | - | CASSLVSGGDTQYF | TGTGCCAGCAGCCTCGTTAGCGGGGGAGATACGCAGTATTTT
TRBJ2-6 | - | TRBV19 | - | CASSIMVRSSGANVLTF | TGTGCCAGTAGTATTATGGTCCGCAGCTCTGGGGCCAACGTCCTGACTTTC
TRBJ2-7 | - | TRBV9 | - | CASSAPSEGEQYF | TGTGCCAGCAGCGCCCCGTCGGAGGGCGAGCAGTACTTC
TRBJ2-7 | - | TRBV6-6 | - | CASSYGEAYEQYF | TGTGCCAGCAGTTACGGGGAGGCCTACGAGCAGTACTTC
TRBJ1-2 | TRBD1 | TRBV6-5 | once | CASSYSGGAGGYTF | TGTGCCAGCAGTTATTCAGGGGGCGCAGGTGGCTACACCTTC
TRBJ1-5 | - | TRBV7-2 | - | CASSSSLYQPQHF | TGTGCCAGCAGCTCGAGCCTATATCAGCCCCAGCATTTT
TRBJ1-5 | TRBD1 | TRBV7-9 | - | CASSYGTVNSNQPQHF | TGTGCCAGCAGCTACGGGACAGTTAATAGCAATCAGCCCCAGCATTTT
TRBJ2-7 | TRBD1 | TRBV6-1 | - | CASSEGQGGYEQYF | TGTGCCAGCAGTGAAGGACAGGGGGGTTACGAGCAGTACTTC
TRBJ2-5 | TRBD2 | TRBV5-4 | - | CASSPSTGGGETQYF | TGTGCCAGCAGCCCCTCTACCGGGGGGGGAGAGACCCAGTACTTC
TRBJ2-1 | TRBD2 | TRBV6-4 | - | CASSPTSGGGNEQFF | TGTGCCAGCTCCCCGACTAGCGGGGGAGGGAATGAGCAGTTCTTC
TRBJ2-5 | - | TRBV19 | once | CASSILRQTKGETQYF | TGTGCCAGTAGTATATTAAGACAGACAAAGGGAGAGACCCAGTACTTC
TRBJ2-7 | TRBD1 | TRBV5-6 | - | CASMTGSGHEQYF | TGTGCCAGCATGACAGGGTCGGGCCACGAGCAGTACTTC
TRBJ2-6 | - | TRBV4-3 | few | CASSQEVGSGANVLTF | TGCGCCAGCAGCCAAGAAGTCGGTTCTGGGGCCAACGTCCTGACTTTC
TRBJ2-7 | - | TRBV2 | once | CASSEDTNYEQYF | TGTGCCAGCAGTGAGGACACCAACTACGAGCAGTACTTC
TRBJ2-1 | TRBD2 | TRBV2 | - | CASRLAGGFVYNEQFF | TGTGCCAGCAGATTAGCGGGGGGGTTTGTCTACAATGAGCAGTTCTTC
TRBJ2-1 | TRBD2 | TRBV13 | - | CASSLGGWGEQFF | TGTGCCAGCAGCTTGGGGGGGTGGGGTGAGCAGTTCTTC
TRBJ2-3 | TRBD2 | TRBV7-9 | - | CASSPLAGVETDTQYF | TGTGCCAGCAGCCCTTTAGCGGGGGTTGAGACAGATACGCAGTATTTT
TRBJ2-3 | - | TRBV4-2 | medium-sized | CASSQDIRGDDTQYF | TGTGCCAGCAGCCAAGATATAAGAGGCGACGATACGCAGTATTTT
TRBJ2-1 | - | TRBV2 | - | CAGSGQYLGQFF | TGTGCCGGCAGTGGACAGTATTTAGGGCAGTTCTTC
TRBJ2-7 | TRBD1 | TRBV10-3 | - | CAISVGGTGAYEQYF | TGTGCCATCAGTGTAGGTGGGACAGGGGCCTACGAGCAGTACTTC
TRBJ2-1 | - | TRBV7-3 | - | CASSLDSSYNEQFF | TGTGCCAGCAGCTTAGATAGCTCCTACAATGAGCAGTTCTTC
TRBJ1-1 | - | TRBV5-4 | few | CASSPDKSLWSEAFF | TGTGCCAGCAGCCCGGACAAAAGCCTATGGTCTGAAGCTTTCTTT
TRBJ2-2 | - | TRBV5-6 | - | CASSFTGTGELFF | TGTGCCAGCAGCTTTACAGGGACCGGGGAGCTGTTTTTT
TRBJ2-1 | TRBD2 | TRBV4-2 | few | CASSQDSSGGYNEQFF | TGTGCCAGCAGCCAAGACTCTAGCGGGGGCTACAATGAGCAGTTCTTC
TRBJ1-2 | - | TRBV6-1 | - | CASSEDGSRYYGYTF | TGTGCCAGCAGTGAAGATGGGAGTAGGTACTATGGCTACACCTTC
TRBJ2-5 | TRBD1 | TRBV7-6 | - | CASSLSGTGEGTQYF | TGTGCCAGCAGCTTATCCGGGACAGGGGAGGGGACCCAGTACTTC
TRBJ2-7 | TRBD1 | TRBV11-1 | - | CASSDPDRLGYYEQYF | TGTGCCAGCAGCGATCCGGACAGGTTGGGCTACTACGAGCAGTACTTC
TRBJ1-6 | - | TRBV10-1 | - | CASSGNNAPGRPPYNSPLHF | TGCGCCAGCAGTGGGAACAATGCGCCAGGCCGTCCTCCCTATAATTCACCCCTCCACTTT
TRBJ2-7 | - | TRBV11-3 | - | CASGGSADYEQYF | TGTGCCAGCGGGGGGAGTGCCGACTACGAGCAGTACTTC
TRBJ1-6 | - | TRBV9 | - | CASSVETSSYNSPLHF | TGTGCCAGCAGCGTAGAGACTAGCTCCTATAATTCACCCCTCCACTTT
TRBJ2-1 | TRBD1 | TRBV7-9 | - | CASSPRDRGNEQFF | TGTGCCAGCAGCCCCCGGGACAGGGGAAATGAGCAGTTCTTC
TRBJ2-5 | TRBD2 | TRBV7-9 | medium-sized | CASSLPLAGQETQYF | TGTGCCAGCAGCTTACCCCTAGCGGGCCAAGAGACCCAGTACTTC
TRBJ1-5 | - | TRBV6-1 | - | CASSDQTGNQPQHF | TGTGCCAGCAGTGATCAGACTGGCAATCAGCCCCAGCATTTT
TRBJ1-2 | TRBD1 | TRBV7-9 | - | CASSSSGQGNYGYTF | TGTGCTAGCAGCTCATCGGGACAGGGAAACTATGGCTACACCTTC
TRBJ2-2 | - | TRBV9 | few | CASSVASNTGELFF | TGTGCCAGCAGCGTAGCGTCTAACACCGGGGAGCTGTTTTTT
TRBJ1-2 | TRBD1 | TRBV6-5 | - | CASRDGQGADGYTF | TGTGCCAGCAGGGATGGGCAGGGGGCCGATGGCTACACCTTC
TRBJ2-2 | - | TRBV13 | - | CASSFRVRGAVF | TGTGCCAGCAGCTTTCGGGTCCGGGGAGCTGTTTTT
TRBJ1-3 | TRBD1 | TRBV4-2 | - | CASSHPTSDREIGNTIYF | TGTGCCAGCAGCCACCCTACGAGTGACAGGGAAATTGGAAACACCATATATTTT
TRBJ2-5 | TRBD2 | TRBV11-2 | - | CASSTGTSGPHTQYF | TGTGCCAGCAGCACTGGGACTAGCGGGCCTCACACCCAGTACTTC
TRBJ2-2 | TRBD2 | TRBV6-5 | - | CASTGARSGGGELFF | TGTGCCAGCACCGGGGCCCGATCGGGGGGCGGGGAGCTGTTTTTT
TRBJ1-2 | TRBD1 | TRBV27 | - | CASGLRRDSPMGYTF | TGTGCCAGCGGACTCCGCCGGGACAGCCCTATGGGCTACACCTTC
TRBJ2-1 | TRBD1 | TRBV6-6 | - | CASRPDRGQGNEQFF | TGTGCCAGCAGGCCCGACAGGGGCCAGGGGAATGAGCAGTTCTTC
TRBJ2-7 | - | TRBV27 | few | CASSLWAGLGYEQYF | TGTGCCAGCAGTTTATGGGCGGGGTTGGGCTACGAGCAGTACTTC
TRBJ1-1 | - | TRBV5-1 | - | CASSLLQGSEAFF | TGCGCCAGCAGTTTACTTCAGGGGTCTGAAGCTTTCTTT
TRBJ1-6 | TRBD1 | TRBV11-2 | few | CASSSSGQDHYNSPLHF | TGTGCCAGCAGCTCCAGCGGACAGGACCACTATAATTCACCCCTCCACTTT
TRBJ2-2 | - | TRBV27 | - | CASSYRYTGELFF | TGTGCCAGCAGTTACAGATACACCGGGGAGCTGTTTTTT
TRBJ2-5 | - | TRBV7-9 | - | CASSLAGGRGRETQYF | TGTGCCAGCAGCTTAGCTGGAGGCAGGGGTAGAGAGACCCAGTACTTC
TRBJ1-2 | - | TRBV5-6 | - | CASSLTTGSVYGYTF | TGTGCCAGCAGCTTAACTACAGGGTCTGTCTATGGCTACACCTTC